This record looks at one TCR beta chain sequence and its context. Authors' data handling: Estimated nucleated cell counts came from reference gene primer amplification. The repertoire was sequenced with immunoSEQ multiplex PCR; TCRdb's copy has only in-frame clones and lacks some. That table furnishes V, J and clone size, whereas the DNA furnished D and trimming. This table holds about 250,000 clones, 70% to 90% found once. This specimen comes from a study of blood T cell repertoires in COVID-19. About the study: Donors in the United States, Italy and Spain gave samples during acute or convalescent COVID-19. Nucleic acid was either cDNA or gDNA, and it came from T cells, B-cell-depleted T cells, or PBMCs.

Germline values: CDR1 SGHVS, CDR2 FQNEAQ. The CDR3 spans 16 residues. With 4 bases removed from V and 3 bases from J, the gap between germline ends came to 15 bases. J is TRBJ1-4 and V is TRBV7-8; possible D gene TRBD1, 6 bases. This receptor was taken from a woman aged 25 to 39 with acute or convalescent COVID-19. Sequencing input: peripheral blood. The CDR3 DNA sequence: TGTGCCAGCAGCTCTGGGCGGTGGACAGCTAATGAAAAACTGTTTTTT. This gives the protein CASSSGRWTANEKLFF.